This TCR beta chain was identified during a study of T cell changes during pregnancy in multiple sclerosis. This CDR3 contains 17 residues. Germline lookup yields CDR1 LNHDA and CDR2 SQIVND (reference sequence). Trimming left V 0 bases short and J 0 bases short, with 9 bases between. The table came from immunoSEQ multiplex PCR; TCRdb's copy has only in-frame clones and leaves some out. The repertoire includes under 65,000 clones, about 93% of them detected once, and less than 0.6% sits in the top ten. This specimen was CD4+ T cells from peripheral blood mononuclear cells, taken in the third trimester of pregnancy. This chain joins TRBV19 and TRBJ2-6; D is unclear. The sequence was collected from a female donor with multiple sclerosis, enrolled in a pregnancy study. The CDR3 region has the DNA TGTGCCAGTAGTATAGACGGCCGGAGCTCTGGGGCCAACGTCCTGACTTTC. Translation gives CASSIDGRSSGANVLTF. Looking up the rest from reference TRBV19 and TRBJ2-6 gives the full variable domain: DGGITQSPKYLFRKEGQNVTLSCEQNLNHDAMYWYRQDPGQGLRLIYYSQIVNDFQKGDIAEGYSVSREKKESFPLTVTSAQKNPTAFYLCASSIDGRSSGANVLTFGAGSRLTVL.